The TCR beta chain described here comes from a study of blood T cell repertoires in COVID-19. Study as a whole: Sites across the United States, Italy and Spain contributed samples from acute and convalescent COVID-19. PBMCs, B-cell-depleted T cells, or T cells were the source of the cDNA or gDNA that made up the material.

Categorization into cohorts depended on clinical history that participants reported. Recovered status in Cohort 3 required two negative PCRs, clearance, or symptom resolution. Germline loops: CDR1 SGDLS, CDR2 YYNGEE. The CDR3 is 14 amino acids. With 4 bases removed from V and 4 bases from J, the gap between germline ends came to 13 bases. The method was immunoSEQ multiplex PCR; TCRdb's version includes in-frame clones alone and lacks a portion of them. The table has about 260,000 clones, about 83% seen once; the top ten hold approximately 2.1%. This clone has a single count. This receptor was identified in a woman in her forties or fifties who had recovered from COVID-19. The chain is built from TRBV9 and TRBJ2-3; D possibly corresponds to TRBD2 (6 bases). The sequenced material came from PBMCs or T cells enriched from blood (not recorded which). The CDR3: CASSSRLASDTQYF. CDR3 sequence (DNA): TGTGCCAGCAGCTCCCGCCTAGCGTCAGATACGCAGTATTTT.